The 30 T cell receptor beta chains below were found in one sample sequenced in a study of T cell responses to AZD1222 COVID-19 vaccine. Generated by immunoSEQ multiplex PCR, the TCRdb table keeps only in-frame clones and is missing some. The sample has 110,000 to 150,000 clones; around nine tenths are singletons. This material consisted of peripheral blood, taken on day 0 of AZD1222 vaccination. The receptor set was obtained from an adult in good health.

The chain carries TRBV12-5 and TRBJ2-7; 7 bases line up with TRBD2. J lost 5 bases, V lost 9 bases, and 10 bases had no gene match. Germline assignment: CDR1 LGHNT and CDR2 FRNRAP. This CDR3 spans 13 amino acids. CDR3 DNA sequence: TGTGCTAGGGCCAGCGGGAAAGCTGACGAGCAGTACTTC. Its translation is CARASGKADEQYF.

The chain is built from TRBV12-3 or TRBV12-4 and TRBJ1-1; D ambiguous. Trimming removed 5 bases from V and 11 bases from J, with 18 bases in between. The CDR3 sequence is 13 residues long. CDR3 loop: CASSVITQKKAFF. The CDR3 DNA reads as TGTGCCAGCAGTGTAATCACACAGAAGAAGGCTTTCTTT.

V and J are TRBV7-9 and TRBJ2-5, with TRBD2 matching 8 bases. Germline lookup yields CDR1 SEHNR and CDR2 FQNEAQ (reference sequence). The CDR3 has 14 amino acids. The V and J ends lost 4 bases and 4 bases, in that order; junction bases with no gene match: 5. CDR3 nucleotides: TGTGCCAGCAGCTCCCCGGGGACTAGAGAGACCCAGTACTTC. Protein: CASSSPGTRETQYF.

The gene calls are TRBV7-2 and TRBJ2-3, with 7 bases aligning to TRBD2. Unmatched junction bases numbered 8, after V lost 5 bases and J lost 6 bases. CDR1 is SGHTA, CDR2 FQGNSA, per germline. This CDR3 has 14 residues. CDR3 sequence (DNA): TGTGCCAGCAGCCCTGAGGGAGGGTGGGATACGCAGTATTTT. It translates to CASSPEGGWDTQYF.

The J gene is TRBJ2-7, the V gene TRBV19; possibly TRBD1 for D (5 bases). The V gene's germline CDR1 is LNHDA and CDR2 SQIVND (reference sequence). The CDR3 contains 15 residues. Between the trimmed V and J ends, which lost 4 bases and 4 bases, there was a span of 17 bases. The CDR3 DNA reads TGTGCCAGTAGTAATCGCGGCCAGGGTCGGTACGAGCAGTACTTC. Amino acids: CASSNRGQGRYEQYF.

V gene TRBV4-2 combines with J gene TRBJ2-2; 11 bases are a match to TRBD1. The V segment lost 4 bases and the J segment 0 bases; nucleotides outside the gene matches: 4. From germline, CDR1 is LGHNA and CDR2 YNFKEQ. CDR3 length equals 17 residues. The CDR3 spells CASSPRDRGTNTGELFF. The CDR3 nucleotides read TGTGCCAGCAGCCCCCGGGACAGGGGGACGAACACCGGGGAGCTGTTTTTT.

The CDR3 loop reads CASSPVGGNQPQHF. The CDR3 coding sequence is TGTGCCAGCAGCCCTGTAGGAGGCAATCAGCCCCAGCATTTT. The chain joins TRBV11-2 to TRBJ1-5; D gene uncertain. V was cut by 5 bases and J by 2 bases, with 10 bases left in between. Germline CDR1 and CDR2: SGHAT and FQNNGV. This CDR3 is 14 amino acids long.

This chain joins TRBV19 and TRBJ2-2, with 10 positions matching TRBD1. The CDR3 length is 16 residues. From germline, CDR1 is LNHDA and CDR2 SQIVND (reference sequence). Trimming took 4 bases from V and 4 from J; bases not matched to a gene: 6. CDR3 residues: CASSRRQGAGTGELFF. DNA for the CDR3: TGTGCCAGTAGTAGGAGACAGGGGGCGGGCACCGGGGAGCTGTTTTTT.

The chain links TRBV6-7 to TRBJ1-6; possible D gene TRBD1, 5 bases. TRBV6-7 is an ORF for which the function is uncertain. The V end was cut by 0 bases, the J end by 9 bases, with 12 bases between. The CDR3 loop spans 15 amino acids. The CDR3: CASSYSSRVSSPLHF. CDR3 in DNA: TGTGCCAGCAGTTACTCGAGCAGGGTGAGTTCACCCCTCCACTTT.

This clone has a single count. This chain links TRBV10-3 with TRBJ1-5; 9 nucleotides align to TRBD1. Germline V CDR1 and CDR2: ENHRY, SYGVKD. The CDR3 length is 15 residues. Unmatched junction bases numbered 8, after V lost 8 bases and J lost 3 bases. CDR3: CAICAGQGLNQPQHF. The DNA for the CDR3 is TGTGCCATCTGTGCGGGACAGGGTCTCAATCAGCCCCAGCATTTT.

This sequence joins TRBV12-3 or TRBV12-4 and TRBJ2-7; D unresolved. CDR3 length equals 11 residues. V was clipped by 1 base and J by 6 bases, with 4 bases between them. In nucleotides, the CDR3 is TGTGCCAGCAGTTTAGTGGGCGAGCAGTACTTC. Protein product: CASSLVGEQYF.

In DNA, the CDR3 is TGTGCCAGCAGTTTACAAGTAGAAGGTCAGCCCCAGCATTTT. Its protein is CASSLQVEGQPQHF. The rearrangement links TRBV28 to TRBJ1-5; D not resolved. Germline-derived CDR1 and CDR2 are MDHEN and SYDVKM. This CDR3 contains 14 residues. Trimming stripped 2 bases from V and 6 bases from J, with 11 bases between.

The chain links TRBV11-3 to TRBJ2-2; TRBD1 matches at 8 bases. V shed 5 bases, J shed 10 bases, and the junction held 6 bases outside the gene matches. CDR1 is SGHNT, CDR2 YENEEA, per germline. This CDR3 spans 13 amino acids. CDR3 bases: TGTGCCAGCAGCAATCCGGGACAGGTGGAGCTGTTTTTT. Its translation: CASSNPGQVELFF.

This clone was seen once. The chain is built from TRBV19 and TRBJ2-5; the D is unclear. Germline CDR1 reads LNHDA; CDR2 reads SQIVND (reference sequence). The CDR3 totals 15 residues. V was cut by 2 bases and J by 5 bases, with 15 bases left in between. In DNA, the CDR3 is TGTGCCAGTAGTATAAGATCCGGTCTCGGGGAGACCCAGTACTTC. Amino acid sequence: CASSIRSGLGETQYF.

The chain links TRBV7-9 to TRBJ2-6, with D possibly matching TRBD1 (6 bases). The V gene lost 5 bases and the J gene lost 2 bases, with 16 bases spanning the gap. CDR3 length: 17 amino acids. Germline CDR1 reads SEHNR; CDR2 reads FQNEAQ (reference sequence). The CDR3 loop is CASSPAPQGPGANVLTF. The CDR3 DNA follows: TGTGCCAGCAGCCCCGCCCCACAGGGACCTGGGGCCAACGTCCTGACTTTC.

The V gene is TRBV2, the J gene TRBJ2-3, with D perhaps TRBD2 (6 bases). Germline loops: CDR1 SNHLY, CDR2 FYNNEI. This CDR3 is 14 amino acids long. Trimming took off 3 bases at V and 2 bases at J, with 9 bases between the two ends. In nucleotides, the CDR3 is TGTGCCAGCAGTGACAGGAGGGCCACAGATACGCAGTATTTT. This translates into CASSDRRATDTQYF.

The CDR3 loop is CASSQEVRQSKNIQYF. For the CDR3, the DNA is TGCGCCAGCAGCCAAGAGGTTCGACAGTCCAAAAACATTCAGTACTTC. V and J are TRBV4-3 and TRBJ2-4; D might be TRBD1 (5 bases). Trimming took 0 bases from V and 2 from J, leaving 11 bases between them. From germline, CDR1 is LGHNA and CDR2 YSLEER. The CDR3 runs 16 residues.

This clone was recorded once. This chain joins TRBV5-1 and TRBJ1-6; no clear D. This CDR3 contains 16 residues. Germline V gives CDR1 SGHRS, CDR2 YFSETQ. Trimming pared 6 bases from V and 5 bases from J, leaving 18 bases between. CDR3 in amino acids: CASTPQSRANNSPLHF. CDR3 in DNA: TGCGCCAGCACCCCCCAGAGCCGAGCTAATAATTCACCCCTCCACTTT.

The chain uses TRBV4-1 and TRBJ2-7; 8 bases line up with TRBD2. The CDR3 loop spans 22 amino acids. CDR1 and CDR2 (germline): MGHRA, YSYEKL. The trim removed 1 base at V and 8 bases at J, leaving 31 bases unmatched. In DNA form, the CDR3 reads TGCGCCAGCAGCCAAGTTCTGGTTGCCGGGACTAGTCTCCCTCCACGACTCGCGAAGCAGTACTTC. Translation: CASSQVLVAGTSLPPRLAKQYF.

This clone has just one count. The chain has TRBV4-3 and TRBJ1-1; no definite D call. This CDR3 has 15 amino acids. The ends were cut back, 4 bases at V and 1 base at J, with 13 bases in the middle. From germline, CDR1 is LGHNA and CDR2 YSLEER. The CDR3 bases are TGCGCCAGCAGCCCCCAACGGGCGGAGAACACTGAAGCTTTCTTT. It codes for CASSPQRAENTEAFF.

The chain joins TRBV5-1 to TRBJ2-1, with 7 bases matching TRBD1. The CDR3 totals 16 residues. J lost 6 bases, V lost 0 bases, and 9 bases had no gene match. Germline V gives CDR1 SGHRS, CDR2 YFSETQ. The CDR3 loop reads CASSLATGEPGNEQFF. CDR3 nucleotides: TGCGCCAGCAGCTTGGCCACAGGGGAACCTGGCAATGAGCAGTTCTTC.

J is TRBJ2-7 and V is TRBV28; 10 nucleotides match TRBD2. The CDR3 contains 13 residues. Germline V gene lookup returns CDR1 MDHEN and CDR2 SYDVKM. J lost 6 bases, V lost 3 bases, and 2 bases had no gene match. CDR3 sequence (DNA): TGTGCCAGCAGTTTGGGACTAGCGCGCGAGCAGTACTTC. This encodes CASSLGLAREQYF. Drawing the rest from reference TRBV28 and TRBJ2-7, the complete variable domain is DVKVTQSSRYLVKRTGEKVFLECVQDMDHENMFWYRQDPGLGLRLIYFSYDVKMKEKGDIPEGYSVSREKKERFSLILESASTNQTSMYLCASSLGLAREQYFGPGTRLTVT.

The chain carries TRBV11-3 and TRBJ2-2; TRBD1 agrees at 8 bases. Trimming at V came to 5 bases and at J to 1 base, leaving 3 bases not matched to a gene. The CDR3 length is 15 residues. The V gene's germline CDR1 is SGHNT and CDR2 YENEEA. DNA for the CDR3: TGTGCCAGCAGCGAAGGACAGGGGAACACCGGGGAGCTGTTTTTT. Translation gives CASSEGQGNTGELFF.

This chain links TRBV9 with TRBJ1-4; D gene ambiguous. Per germline, CDR1 SGDLS and CDR2 YYNGEE. With 0 bases removed from V and 7 bases from J, the gap between germline ends came to 7 bases. This CDR3 has 13 residues. In nucleotides, the CDR3 is TGTGCCAGCAGCGTAGCCGTGGGTGAAAAACTGTTTTTT. Its protein is CASSVAVGEKLFF.

This sequence joins TRBV20-1 and TRBJ1-3; 7 bases are a match to TRBD1. After removal of 3 bases from V and 0 bases from J, the junction contained 5 bases not matched to a gene. The germline V gene encodes CDR1 DFQATT and CDR2 SNEGSKA (reference sequence). The CDR3 spans 15 residues. Here the CDR3 reads CSASSGGLSGNTIYF. The CDR3 DNA reads as TGCAGTGCTAGTTCAGGGGGTCTCTCTGGAAACACCATATATTTT.

The rearrangement joins TRBV12-5 to TRBJ2-3; TRBD2 matches at 13 bases. J was trimmed by 1 base and V by 2 bases; bases with no gene match: 9. The germline V gene has CDR1 LGHNT and CDR2 FRNRAP. This CDR3 comprises 19 residues. The CDR3 here is CASGLLALTSGRGTDTQYF. CDR3 DNA: TGTGCTAGTGGTTTGCTCGCGCTAACTAGCGGGAGGGGCACAGATACGCAGTATTTT.

The gene calls are TRBV3-1 (or the pseudogene TRBV3-2) and TRBJ1-5, with a possible D match to TRBD1 (6 bases). V lost 4 bases and J 3 bases, leaving 16 bases between the germline ends. The CDR3 runs to 16 residues. Per the germline V gene, CDR1 is LGHDT and CDR2 is YNNKEL (reference sequence). The CDR3 loop is CASSPAVGGPNQPQHF. In nucleotides, the CDR3 is TGTGCCAGCAGCCCCGCGGTCGGGGGCCCCAATCAGCCCCAGCATTTT.

This sequence joins TRBV5-1 and TRBJ2-6, with 7 bases fitting TRBD1. The V segment lost 0 bases and the J segment 1 base; nucleotides outside the gene matches: 13. In germline, CDR1 is SGHRS, CDR2 YFSETQ. The CDR3 is 20 amino acids. The DNA for the CDR3 is TGCGCCAGCAGCTTGGCAAGTTCCGGACAGGTCGTATCTGGGGCCAACGTCCTGACTTTC. Translating gives CASSLASSGQVVSGANVLTF.

The rearrangement uses TRBV19 and TRBJ2-7; D is undetermined. The CDR3 is 13 amino acids. The V and J ends lost 10 bases and 0 bases respectively, with 13 bases between them. The germline CDR1 and CDR2 sequences are LNHDA and SQIVND (reference sequence). This CDR3 is CATTERSSYEQYF. DNA of the CDR3: TGTGCCACCACGGAGAGAAGCTCCTACGAGCAGTACTTC.

V and J are TRBV15 and TRBJ2-5; a weak D match, TRBD1 (6 bases). The germline V gene has CDR1 LNHNV and CDR2 YYDKDF (reference sequence). Trimming took 0 bases from V and 5 from J, leaving 13 bases between them. The length of the CDR3 is 15 residues. The CDR3 sequence is CATSRDIQGSETQYF. Here the CDR3 DNA reads TGTGCCACCAGCAGAGATATACAGGGCTCGGAGACCCAGTACTTC.